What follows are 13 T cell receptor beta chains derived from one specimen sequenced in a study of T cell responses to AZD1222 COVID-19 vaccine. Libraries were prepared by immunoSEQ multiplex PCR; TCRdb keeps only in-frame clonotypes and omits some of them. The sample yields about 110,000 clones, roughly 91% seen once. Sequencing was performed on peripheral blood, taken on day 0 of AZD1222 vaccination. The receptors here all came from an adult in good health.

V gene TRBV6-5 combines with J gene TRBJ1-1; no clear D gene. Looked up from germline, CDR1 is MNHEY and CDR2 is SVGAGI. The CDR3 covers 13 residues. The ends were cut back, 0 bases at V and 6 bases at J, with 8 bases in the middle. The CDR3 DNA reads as TGTGCCAGCAGTTACTCGGGGTCGTCTGAAGCTTTCTTT. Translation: CASSYSGSSEAFF.

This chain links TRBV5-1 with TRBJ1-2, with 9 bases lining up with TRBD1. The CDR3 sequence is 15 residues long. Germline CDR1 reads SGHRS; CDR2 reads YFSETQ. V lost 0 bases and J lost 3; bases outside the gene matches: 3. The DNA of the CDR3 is TGCGCCAGCAGCTTGGGCTGGGACAGGGACTATGGCTACACCTTC. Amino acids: CASSLGWDRDYGYTF.

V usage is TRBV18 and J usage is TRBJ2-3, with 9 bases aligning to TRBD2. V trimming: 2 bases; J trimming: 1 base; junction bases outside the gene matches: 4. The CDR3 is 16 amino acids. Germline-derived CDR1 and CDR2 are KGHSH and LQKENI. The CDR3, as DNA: TGTGCCAGCTCACCATTGGAGCGGGGGGGCACAGATACGCAGTATTTT. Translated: CASSPLERGGTDTQYF.

CDR3 in DNA: TGTGCCACCTGTAGTCTCATGGCTAGCGGGTCCTACAATGAGCAGTTCTTC. Protein sequence: CATCSLMASGSYNEQFF. V is TRBV19 and J is TRBJ2-1, with 8 positions matching TRBD2. Germline CDR1 is LNHDA and CDR2 is SQIVND (reference sequence). The CDR3 sequence is 17 residues long. The trim removed 10 bases at V and 1 base at J, leaving 15 bases unmatched.

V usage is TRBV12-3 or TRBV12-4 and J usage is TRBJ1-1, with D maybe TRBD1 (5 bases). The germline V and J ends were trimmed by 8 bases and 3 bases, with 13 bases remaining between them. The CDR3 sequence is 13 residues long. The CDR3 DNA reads TGTGCCAGCGCGGACACCCTGGACACTGAAGCTTTCTTT. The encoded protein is CASADTLDTEAFF.

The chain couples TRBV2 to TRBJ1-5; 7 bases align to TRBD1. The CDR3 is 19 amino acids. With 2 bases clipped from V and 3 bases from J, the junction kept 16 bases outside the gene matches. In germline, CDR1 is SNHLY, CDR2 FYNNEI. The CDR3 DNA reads TGTGCCAGCAGTGAATCACCAGTGAACACAGGGGTGATCAATCAGCCCCAGCATTTT. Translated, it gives CASSESPVNTGVINQPQHF.

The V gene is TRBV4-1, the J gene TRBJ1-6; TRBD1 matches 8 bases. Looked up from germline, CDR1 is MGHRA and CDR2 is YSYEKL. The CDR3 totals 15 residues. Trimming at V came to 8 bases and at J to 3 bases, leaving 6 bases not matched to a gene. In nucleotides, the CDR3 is TGCGCCAGCTCGACAGGGGAGGGCTATAATTCACCCCTCCACTTT. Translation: CASSTGEGYNSPLHF.

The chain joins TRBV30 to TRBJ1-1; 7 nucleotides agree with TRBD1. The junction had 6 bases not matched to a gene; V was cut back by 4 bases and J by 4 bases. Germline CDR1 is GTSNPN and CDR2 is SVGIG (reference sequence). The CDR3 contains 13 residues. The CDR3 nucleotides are TGTGCCTGGATTTTGCAGGGGGTCACTGAAGCTTTCTTT. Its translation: CAWILQGVTEAFF.

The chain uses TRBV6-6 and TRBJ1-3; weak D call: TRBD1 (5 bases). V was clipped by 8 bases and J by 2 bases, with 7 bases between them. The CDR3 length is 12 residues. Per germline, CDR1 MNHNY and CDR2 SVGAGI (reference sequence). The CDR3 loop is CASSGAGNTIYF. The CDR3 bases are TGTGCCAGCTCGGGGGCTGGAAACACCATATATTTT.

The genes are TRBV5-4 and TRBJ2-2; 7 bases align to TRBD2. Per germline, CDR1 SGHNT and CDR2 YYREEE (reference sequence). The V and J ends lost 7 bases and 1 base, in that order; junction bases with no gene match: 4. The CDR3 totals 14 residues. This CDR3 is CASGRAGNTGELFF. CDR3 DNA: TGTGCCAGCGGGAGGGCAGGGAACACCGGGGAGCTGTTTTTT.

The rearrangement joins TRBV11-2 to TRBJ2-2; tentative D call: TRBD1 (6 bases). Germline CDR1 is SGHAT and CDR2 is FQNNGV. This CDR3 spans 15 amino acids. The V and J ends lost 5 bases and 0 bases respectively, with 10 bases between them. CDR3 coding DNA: TGTGCCAGCAGCATCCGGACAGCGAACACCGGGGAGCTGTTTTTT. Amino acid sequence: CASSIRTANTGELFF.

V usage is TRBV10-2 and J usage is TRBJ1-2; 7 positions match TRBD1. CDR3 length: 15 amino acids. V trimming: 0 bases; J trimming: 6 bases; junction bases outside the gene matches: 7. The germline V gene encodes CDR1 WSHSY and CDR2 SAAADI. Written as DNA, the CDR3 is TGCGCCAGCAGTGAGTCCCAGGGGGGTAAGGATGGCTACACCTTC. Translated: CASSESQGGKDGYTF.

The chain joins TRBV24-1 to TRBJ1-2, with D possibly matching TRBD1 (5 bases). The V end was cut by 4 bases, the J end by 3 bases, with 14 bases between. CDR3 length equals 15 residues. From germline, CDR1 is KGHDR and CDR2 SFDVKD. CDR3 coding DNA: TGTGCCACCAGTGACCCCGTGGGGGGGGACTATGGCTACACCTTC. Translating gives CATSDPVGGDYGYTF.